This TCR beta chain was retrieved from a study of blood T cell repertoires in COVID-19. Overall study context: Samples of COVID-19 (acute and convalescent) were obtained from the United States, Italy and Spain. T cells, B-cell-depleted T cells, or PBMCs provided the cDNA or gDNA that served as material.

Germline-derived CDR1 and CDR2 are MNHEY and SMNVEV (reference sequence). Trimming removed 5 bases from V and 7 bases from J, with 6 bases in between. The CDR3 is 12 residues long. The authors' processing: The authors estimated nucleated cell counts from reference gene primer amplification. Method: immunoSEQ multiplex PCR; TCRdb's copy keeps in-frame clones and lacks some. The V and J calls and clone size come from that table; D and trimming were worked out from the DNA. The table lists hundreds of thousands of clones, roughly 80% of them singletons, with over 8.5% in the top ten. The sample holds a few counts of this clone. Other DNA variants within this sample encode the same CDR3.

The sequencing input was peripheral blood. The TCR originated in a woman aged 50 to 60 who had recovered from COVID-19. The chain uses TRBV27 and TRBJ1-6; D call uncertain. The CDR3 DNA reads TGTGCCAGCAGTCAAATCAATTCACCCCTCCACTTT. Amino acids: CASSQINSPLHF.